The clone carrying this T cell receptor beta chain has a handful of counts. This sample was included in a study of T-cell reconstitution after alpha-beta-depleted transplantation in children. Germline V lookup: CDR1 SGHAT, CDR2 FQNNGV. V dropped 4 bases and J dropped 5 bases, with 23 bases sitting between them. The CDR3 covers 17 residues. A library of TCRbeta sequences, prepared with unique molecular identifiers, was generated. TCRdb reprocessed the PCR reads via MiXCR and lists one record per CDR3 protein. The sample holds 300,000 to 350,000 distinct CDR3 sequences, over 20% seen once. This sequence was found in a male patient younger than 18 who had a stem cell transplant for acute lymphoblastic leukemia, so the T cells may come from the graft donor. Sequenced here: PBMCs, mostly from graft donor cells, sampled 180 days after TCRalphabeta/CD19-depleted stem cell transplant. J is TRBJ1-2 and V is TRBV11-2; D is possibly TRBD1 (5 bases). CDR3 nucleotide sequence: TGTGCCAGCAGCTACCTTATGTTCCGGGACCGAGATTATGGCTACACCTTC. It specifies CASSYLMFRDRDYGYTF.